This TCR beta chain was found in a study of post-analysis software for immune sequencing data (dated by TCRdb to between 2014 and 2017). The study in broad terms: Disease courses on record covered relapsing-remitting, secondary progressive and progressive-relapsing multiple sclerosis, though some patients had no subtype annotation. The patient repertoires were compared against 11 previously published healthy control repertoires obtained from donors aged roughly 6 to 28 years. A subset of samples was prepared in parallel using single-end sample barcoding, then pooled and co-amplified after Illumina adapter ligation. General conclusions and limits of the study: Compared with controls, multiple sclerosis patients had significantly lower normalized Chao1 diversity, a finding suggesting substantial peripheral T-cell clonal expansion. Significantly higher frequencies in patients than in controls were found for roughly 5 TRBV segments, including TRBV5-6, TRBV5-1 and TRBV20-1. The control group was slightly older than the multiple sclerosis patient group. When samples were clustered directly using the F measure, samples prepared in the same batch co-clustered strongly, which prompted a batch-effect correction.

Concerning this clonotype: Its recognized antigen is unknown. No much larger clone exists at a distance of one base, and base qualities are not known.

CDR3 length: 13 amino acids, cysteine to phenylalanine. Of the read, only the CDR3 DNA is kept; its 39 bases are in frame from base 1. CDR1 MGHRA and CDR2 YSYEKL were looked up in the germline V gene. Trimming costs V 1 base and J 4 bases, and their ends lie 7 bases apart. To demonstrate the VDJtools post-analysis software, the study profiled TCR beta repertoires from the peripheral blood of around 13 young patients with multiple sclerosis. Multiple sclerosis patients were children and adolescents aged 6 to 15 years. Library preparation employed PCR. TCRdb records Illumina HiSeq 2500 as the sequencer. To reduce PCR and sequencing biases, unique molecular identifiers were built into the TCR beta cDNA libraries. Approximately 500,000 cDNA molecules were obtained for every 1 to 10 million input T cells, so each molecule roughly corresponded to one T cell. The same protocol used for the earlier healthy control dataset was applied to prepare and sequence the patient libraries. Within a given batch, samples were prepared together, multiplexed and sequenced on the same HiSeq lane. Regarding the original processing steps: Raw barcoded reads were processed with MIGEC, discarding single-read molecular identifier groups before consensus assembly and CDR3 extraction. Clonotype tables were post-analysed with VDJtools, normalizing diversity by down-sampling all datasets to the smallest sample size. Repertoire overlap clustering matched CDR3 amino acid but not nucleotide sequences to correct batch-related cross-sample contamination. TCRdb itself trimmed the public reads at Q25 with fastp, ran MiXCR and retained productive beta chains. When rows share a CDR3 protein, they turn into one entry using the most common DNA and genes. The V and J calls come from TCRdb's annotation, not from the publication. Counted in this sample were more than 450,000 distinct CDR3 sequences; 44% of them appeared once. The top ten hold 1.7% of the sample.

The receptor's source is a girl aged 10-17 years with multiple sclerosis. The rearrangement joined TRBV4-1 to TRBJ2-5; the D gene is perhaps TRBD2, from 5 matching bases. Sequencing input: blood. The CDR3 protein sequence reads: CASSQVEGETQYF. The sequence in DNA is TGCGCCAGCAGCCAAGTAGAGGGAGAGACCCAGTACTTC.